The clone carrying this TCR beta chain was recorded once. Sequencing was performed with immunoSEQ multiplex PCR; in TCRdb, only in-frame clones are kept and a portion is missing. The sample includes about 95,000 clones, around 87% of them seen just once. The V gene end was trimmed by 8 bases and the J gene end by 3 bases; junction bases not matched to a gene: 7. Germline-derived CDR1 and CDR2 are MNHNY and SVGAGI (reference sequence). This CDR3 has 15 amino acids. The data stem from a study of blood T cell repertoires in COVID-19. Looking at the study overall: The samples span acute and convalescent COVID-19 from the United States, Italy and Spain.

This sequence joins TRBV6-6 and TRBJ2-1; TRBD1 matches at 10 bases. Input material: peripheral blood. The sequence was obtained from a human donor in a cohort sampled during active COVID-19. CDR3 in amino acids: CASAEGQGSYNEQFF. CDR3 coding DNA: TGTGCCAGCGCGGAGGGACAGGGGAGCTACAATGAGCAGTTCTTC.